The clone carrying this T cell receptor (beta chain) occurred a few times. What it binds is not known. The sample originates from a study of post-analysis software for immune sequencing data. Included in the TCR beta cDNA libraries were unique molecular identifiers. TCRdb ran MiXCR on the PCR reads and lists one entry per CDR3 protein. The repertoire has about 260,000 distinct CDR3 sequences, 35% to 40% of them found once; the top ten carry around 4.8%. Between the trimmed V and J ends, which lost 5 bases and 1 base, there was a span of 11 bases. The CDR3 spans 15 residues. Germline V lookup: CDR1 SEHNR, CDR2 FQNEAQ (reference sequence). General study results and limits: TRBV segments more frequent in patients than in controls numbered several and included TRBV5-6, TRBV5-1 and TRBV20-1.

This sequence joins TRBV7-9 and TRBJ2-2; D perhaps matches TRBD1 (6 bases). The receptor comes from a girl aged 10-17 years with multiple sclerosis. The material sequenced was blood. The CDR3 sequence: CASSAQGRNTGELFF. DNA for the CDR3: TGTGCCAGCAGCGCGCAGGGGCGGAACACCGGGGAGCTGTTTTTT.